This passage covers 30 T cell receptor beta chains from one sample sequenced in a study of cytomegalovirus exposure and HLA in healthy donors. Clones were sequenced by immunoSEQ multiplex PCR, and TCRdb holds only the in-frame ones, with some missing. The data hold 65,000 to 95,000 clones, with roughly 95% observed a single time. Material for sequencing was PBMCs. The receptors stem from a man between 18 and 35 years old in good health and CMV-seronegative.

The V gene is TRBV27, the J gene TRBJ2-1; tentative D call: TRBD1 (5 bases). V was trimmed by 6 bases and J by 1 base, leaving 19 bases between them. The V gene's germline CDR1 is MNHEY and CDR2 SMNVEV (reference sequence). The CDR3 extends over 17 amino acids. The CDR3 DNA sequence: TGTGCCAGCAGCCACTATCCGAGACAGCTTTCCTACAATGAGCAGTTCTTC. As protein: CASSHYPRQLSYNEQFF.

The DNA of the CDR3 is TGTGCCAGCAGCTACGACAGGACTGAAGCTTTCTTT. Protein: CASSYDRTEAFF. This sequence joins TRBV6-5 and TRBJ1-1, with D possibly matching TRBD1 (6 bases). Germline V gene data show CDR1 as MNHEY and CDR2 as SVGAGI. V lost 6 bases to trimming and J lost 5 bases, with 10 bases between them. The CDR3 length is 12 residues.

This clone was seen once. The genes are TRBV4-2 and TRBJ2-5; 9 bases map to TRBD1. This CDR3 comprises 16 residues. V lost 4 bases, J lost 4 bases, and 10 bases stayed unmatched. In germline, CDR1 is LGHNA, CDR2 YNFKEQ. DNA of the CDR3: TGTGCCAGCAGCCTTGGGACAGGGACTGGAGGAGAGACCCAGTACTTC. Translation: CASSLGTGTGGETQYF.

The chain uses TRBV6-4 and TRBJ1-5; possible D gene TRBD1, 6 bases. V was trimmed by 2 bases and J by 1 base, leaving 18 bases between them. This CDR3 has 18 amino acids. Germline V lookup: CDR1 MRHNA, CDR2 SNTAGT. The CDR3 nucleotides are TGTGCCAGCAGTGACAGGAACAGGGTGAGGAGGAGCAATCAGCCCCAGCATTTT. Translating gives CASSDRNRVRRSNQPQHF.

Written as DNA, the CDR3 is TGTGCCAGCAGCCGGGACAGGTCCTCCTACGAGCAGTACTTC. Translation: CASSRDRSSYEQYF. The V and J genes are TRBV7-2 and TRBJ2-7; 8 bases fit TRBD1. Germline CDR1 is SGHTA and CDR2 is FQGNSA. This CDR3 has 14 amino acids. V dropped 5 bases and J dropped 0; count of bases not matched to a gene: 3.

The chain combines TRBV18 with TRBJ1-1, with D perhaps TRBD1 (5 bases). From germline, CDR1 is KGHSH and CDR2 LQKENI. The CDR3 is 15 residues long. Trimming removed 3 bases from V and 5 bases from J, with 16 bases in between. CDR3 region: CASSPGGGRRTEAFF. The CDR3 DNA reads as TGTGCCAGCTCACCTGGGGGAGGGAGAAGGACTGAAGCTTTCTTT.

The chain employs TRBV14 and TRBJ1-1; D unresolved. This CDR3 is built from 15 residues. V was cut by 1 base and J by 1 base, with 10 bases left in between. Per the germline V gene, CDR1 is SGHDN and CDR2 is FVKESK. The CDR3 DNA is TGTGCCAGCAGCCAAGTTGGCTTACAGAACACTGAAGCTTTCTTT. Its protein is CASSQVGLQNTEAFF.

The J gene is TRBJ1-2, the V gene TRBV29-1, with 8 nucleotides matching TRBD1. This CDR3 has 14 residues. Germline V gene sequence: CDR1 SQVTM, CDR2 ANQGSEA. With V trimmed by 0 bases and J by 8 bases, 8 bases remained unmatched. The CDR3 reads CSVEERPTGVGYTF. The CDR3 DNA is TGCAGCGTTGAAGAAAGACCGACAGGGGTCGGCTACACCTTC.

This clone occurred once. The chain is built from TRBV6-5 and TRBJ2-3; 8 bases match TRBD1. The ends lost 10 bases at V and 2 bases at J; junction bases unmatched: 8. Germline CDR1 is MNHEY and CDR2 is SVGAGI. The CDR3 has 14 residues. The CDR3 loop is CATHRGVDTDTQYF. The DNA of the CDR3 is TGTGCCACGCACAGGGGGGTGGACACAGATACGCAGTATTTT.

This chain links TRBV27 with TRBJ2-1; D is perhaps TRBD1 (5 bases). The ends were cut back, 6 bases at V and 0 bases at J, with 12 bases in the middle. The germline CDR1 and CDR2 sequences are MNHEY and SMNVEV (reference sequence). This CDR3 spans 15 amino acids. As DNA, the CDR3 is TGTGCCAGCAGCCACTCAGGGCACTCCTACAATGAGCAGTTCTTC. It codes for CASSHSGHSYNEQFF.

CDR3 coding DNA: TGTGCCAGCAAGTTTTGGAGAAATCAGCCCCAGCATTTT. Encoded protein: CASKFWRNQPQHF. The chain uses TRBV28 and TRBJ1-5; D gene ambiguous. The CDR3 has 13 residues. V dropped 7 bases and J dropped 4 bases, with 11 bases sitting between them. The germline gives CDR1 MDHEN, CDR2 SYDVKM. The complete variable domain, with remaining parts taken from reference TRBV28 and TRBJ1-5, reads DVKVTQSSRYLVKRTGEKVFLECVQDMDHENMFWYRQDPGLGLRLIYFSYDVKMKEKGDIPEGYSVSREKKERFSLILESASTNQTSMYLCASKFWRNQPQHFGDGTRLSIL.

This rearrangement joins TRBV19 to TRBJ2-7; 7 bases are shared with TRBD2. CDR3 size: 13 residues. Germline CDR1 reads LNHDA; CDR2 reads SQIVND (reference sequence). J gave up 1 base and V 5 bases, and 2 bases lay outside the gene matches. CDR3 in amino acids: CASSGRASYEQYF. DNA for the CDR3: TGTGCCAGTAGTGGGAGGGCTTCCTACGAGCAGTACTTC.

A word on this clone: The DNA is omitted, as the CDR3 cannot be located on it reliably, and the CDR3 follows TCRdb's listing. The chain is built from TRBV27 and TRBJ1-2; the D segment call TRBD1 is taken from the table without a DNA check. CDR1 and CDR2 (germline): MNHEY, SMNVEV (reference sequence). The CDR3 contains 14 residues when both ends are counted. The CDR3 region is CASSLYSTLGPTAF.

The V gene is TRBV6-5, the J gene TRBJ1-2, with D perhaps matching TRBD1 (6 bases). CDR1 is MNHEY and CDR2 is SVGAGI in the germline V gene. V dropped 6 bases and J dropped 8 bases, with 13 bases sitting between them. The CDR3 covers 12 residues. This chain's CDR3 is CASSNGQTGYTF. The CDR3, as DNA: TGTGCCAGCAGCAACGGACAGACCGGCTACACCTTC.

This clone was observed a single time. The CDR3 loop is CASSAPSGGEELFF. The CDR3 region has the DNA TGCGCCAGCAGTGCCCCCAGCGGGGGGGAGGAGCTGTTTTTT. The J gene is TRBJ2-2, the V gene TRBV10-1; 10 nucleotides match TRBD2. CDR1 is WNHNN, CDR2 SYGVQD, per germline (reference sequence). The CDR3 sequence is 14 residues long. Trimming at V came to 4 bases and at J to 10 bases, leaving 6 bases not matched to a gene.

The chain joins TRBV6-5 to TRBJ1-2; unclear D gene. V was trimmed by 1 base and J by 3 bases, leaving 12 bases between them. Germline V gives CDR1 MNHEY, CDR2 SVGAGI. The CDR3 has 15 residues. DNA of the CDR3: TGTGCCAGCAGTTACTTGCGCGGCGGCCACTATGGCTACACCTTC. This translates into CASSYLRGGHYGYTF.

The chain links TRBV5-1 to TRBJ1-1, with D hard to call. This CDR3 has 14 amino acids. Germline V gene sequence: CDR1 SGHRS, CDR2 YFSETQ. The V and J ends lost 0 bases and 4 bases respectively, with 10 bases between them. The CDR3 DNA follows: TGCGCCAGCAGCTTGGGGGCACAGACCACTGAAGCTTTCTTT. Amino acids: CASSLGAQTTEAFF.

The V gene is TRBV19, the J gene TRBJ1-1, with D perhaps matching TRBD1 (6 bases). Per germline, CDR1 LNHDA and CDR2 SQIVND (reference sequence). The CDR3 runs to 15 residues. V lost 2 bases and J lost 5, with 15 bases in between. CDR3 sequence (DNA): TGTGCCAGTAGTATATTAGGATCTAGGGGGACTGAAGCTTTCTTT. This sequence encodes CASSILGSRGTEAFF.

This clone is a singleton in its sample. This chain joins TRBV7-9 and TRBJ2-3; a weak D match, TRBD2 (7 bases). There are 14 residues in the CDR3. Germline lookup yields CDR1 SEHNR and CDR2 FQNEAQ (reference sequence). The V and J ends lost 10 bases and 2 bases respectively, with 16 bases between them. The CDR3 region is CATSPGGLTDTQYF. The DNA of the CDR3 is TGTGCCACCTCCCCCGGGGGGCTCACAGATACGCAGTATTTT.

The chain uses TRBV7-3 and TRBJ2-2; D unresolved. V lost 9 bases to trimming and J lost 1 base, with 21 bases between them. The CDR3 sequence is 17 residues long. The germline V gene encodes CDR1 SGHTA and CDR2 FQGTGA. The CDR3 DNA reads as TGTGCCAGTTACAACTACCGCGTCGCCATGAACACCGGGGAGCTGTTTTTT. It is translated as CASYNYRVAMNTGELFF.

V and J are TRBV11-3 and TRBJ2-1; tentative D call: TRBD1 (5 bases). Trimming pared 5 bases from V and 8 bases from J, leaving 22 bases between. The CDR3 length is 16 residues. Germline V lookup: CDR1 SGHNT, CDR2 YENEEA. The chain's CDR3 is CASSANRNAGLHEQFF. The CDR3 bases are TGTGCCAGCAGCGCAAACAGGAACGCCGGGCTTCATGAGCAGTTCTTC.

The chain carries TRBV19 and TRBJ1-2; D call uncertain. Germline V gene sequence: CDR1 LNHDA, CDR2 SQIVND (reference sequence). This CDR3 contains 15 residues. Between the trimmed V and J ends, which lost 7 bases and 4 bases, there was a span of 19 bases. The CDR3 loop is CASTTQVRGLYGYTF. The CDR3 DNA is TGTGCCAGTACCACCCAGGTGAGAGGGCTCTATGGCTACACCTTC.

The V and J genes are TRBV6-5 and TRBJ2-7; 7 positions agree with TRBD1. Germline assignment: CDR1 MNHEY and CDR2 SVGAGI. Trimming cost V 0 bases and J 3 bases; bases outside gene matches: 5. CDR3 length equals 15 residues. As DNA, the CDR3 is TGTGCCAGCAGTTACTCGGCAGGGGGTGGCTACGAGCAGTACTTC. It specifies CASSYSAGGGYEQYF.

A single count supports this clone. DNA for the CDR3: TGTGCCAGCAGCTATCAGGGACAGTTGAACACTGAAGCTTTCTTT. Protein: CASSYQGQLNTEAFF. This sequence joins TRBV2 and TRBJ1-1, with 7 nucleotides matching TRBD1. Trimming removed 6 bases from V and 0 bases from J; junction bases left unmatched: 7. Germline-derived CDR1 and CDR2 are SNHLY and FYNNEI. This CDR3 comprises 15 residues.

J is TRBJ1-5 and V is TRBV19; 7 bases align to TRBD1. This CDR3 has 13 amino acids. The germline CDR1 and CDR2 sequences are LNHDA and SQIVND (reference sequence). V shed 5 bases, J shed 6 bases, and the junction held 4 bases outside the gene matches. CDR3 nucleotides: TGTGCCAGTAGTGACAGGGCAGTTCAGCCCCAGCATTTT. Its translation: CASSDRAVQPQHF. The full variable domain, completed using reference TRBV19 and TRBJ1-5, is DGGITQSPKYLFRKEGQNVTLSCEQNLNHDAMYWYRQDPGQGLRLIYYSQIVNDFQKGDIAEGYSVSREKKESFPLTVTSAQKNPTAFYLCASSDRAVQPQHFGDGTRLSIL.

This clone has a single count. The chain recombines TRBV18 with TRBJ1-2, with 7 bases fitting TRBD1. The trim removed 3 bases at V and 10 bases at J, leaving 11 bases unmatched. This CDR3 comprises 14 residues. CDR1 is KGHSH, CDR2 LQKENI, per germline. For the CDR3, the DNA is TGTGCCAGCTCACCGACCTCCCTTACAGGGGACTACACCTTC. Its translation is CASSPTSLTGDYTF. Full variable domain (outside the CDR3, taken from reference TRBV18 and TRBJ1-2): NAGVMQNPRHLVRRRGQEARLRCSPMKGHSHVYWYRQLPEEGLKFMVYLQKENIIDESGMPKERFSAEFPKEGPSILRIQQVVRGDSAAYFCASSPTSLTGDYTFGSGTRLTVV.

The V gene is TRBV27, the J gene TRBJ1-5; 9 nucleotides line up with TRBD1. Looked up from germline, CDR1 is MNHEY and CDR2 is SMNVEV (reference sequence). The trim removed 2 bases at V and 0 bases at J, leaving 8 bases unmatched. CDR3 length: 18 amino acids. The CDR3 DNA reads as TGTGCCAGCAGTTTAAGGGGCCGGGACAGGGATAGCAATCAGCCCCAGCATTTT. Translation gives CASSLRGRDRDSNQPQHF.

J is TRBJ2-7 and V is TRBV5-4; 9 bases are shared with TRBD2. The trim removed 5 bases at V and 2 bases at J, leaving 8 bases unmatched. The CDR3 has 15 amino acids. Germline loops: CDR1 SGHNT, CDR2 YYREEE (reference sequence). The DNA for the CDR3 is TGTGCCAGCAGTCCCAGCGGGGGGACAACCTACGAGCAGTACTTC. Its translation: CASSPSGGTTYEQYF.

The gene calls are TRBV15 and TRBJ2-2, with a tentative D call TRBD2 (5 bases). Trimming took off 6 bases at V and 7 bases at J, with 18 bases between the two ends. Germline V CDR1 and CDR2: LNHNV, YYDKDF (reference sequence). The CDR3 consists of 15 residues. CDR3 in amino acids: CATSRTGTFRGELFF. CDR3 bases: TGTGCCACCAGTCGGACTGGAACATTTCGCGGGGAGCTGTTTTTT.

The chain links TRBV14 to TRBJ1-4; D unresolved. Germline lookup yields CDR1 SGHDN and CDR2 FVKESK. The CDR3 totals 15 residues. The V end was cut by 2 bases, the J end by 1 base, with 8 bases between. In DNA, the CDR3 is TGTGCCAGCAGCCAAACCCGGGAAACTAATGAAAAACTGTTTTTT. It is translated as CASSQTRETNEKLFF.